The 26 T cell receptor beta chains below all came from one sample that was sequenced in a study of T cells in Graves' hyperthyroidism and ophthalmopathy. Using RNA transcripts as the source, TCR beta CDR3 regions were amplified. First-round RT-PCR with HTBI primers amplified the TCR CDR3 region. MiXCR, applied by TCRdb to the multiplex PCR reads, yields one record per CDR3 protein. The sample has about 680,000 distinct CDR3 sequences, under 45% seen once. The specimen was blood. These receptors all come from a woman aged 40 to 49 with Graves' hyperthyroidism.

This clonotype was seen ten or more times. This chain joins TRBV9 and TRBJ1-5, with a tentative D call TRBD1 (5 bases). Germline V CDR1 and CDR2: SGDLS, YYNGEE. Trimming removed 0 bases from V and 7 bases from J, with 11 bases in between. The CDR3 consists of 14 residues. The CDR3 loop is CASSVGQGEQPQHF. CDR3 bases: TGTGCCAGCAGCGTAGGGCAGGGAGAACAGCCCCAGCATTTT.

This clonotype was detected only a few times. The V gene is TRBV19, the J gene TRBJ1-1, with TRBD1 matching over 8 bases. Losses at the gene ends were 6 bases for V and 1 base for J; bases not matched to a gene: 4. The germline CDR1 and CDR2 sequences are LNHDA and SQIVND (reference sequence). This CDR3 has 14 amino acids. This CDR3 reads CASRSTGGNTEAFF. Here the CDR3 DNA reads TGTGCCAGTAGGAGTACAGGGGGGAACACTGAAGCTTTCTTT. Drawing the rest from reference TRBV19 and TRBJ1-1, the complete variable domain is DGGITQSPKYLFRKEGQNVTLSCEQNLNHDAMYWYRQDPGQGLRLIYYSQIVNDFQKGDIAEGYSVSREKKESFPLTVTSAQKNPTAFYLCASRSTGGNTEAFFGQGTRLTVV.

Concerning this clonotype itself: A single base separates this from a much larger clone, so it may be a read error. V is TRBV7-3 and J is TRBJ1-6, with 7 bases identical to TRBD1. Germline values: CDR1 SGHTA, CDR2 FQGTGA. The length of the CDR3 is 15 residues. CDR3 sequence: CASSPRQGHNSPLYF. DNA of the CDR3: TGTGCCAGCAGCCCCCGACAGGGTCATAATTCACCCCTCTACTTT.

This clonotype was observed a few times. The chain links TRBV12-3 or TRBV12-4 to TRBJ2-7, with TRBD2 as a possible D gene (6 bases). The germline V and J ends were trimmed by 6 bases and 6 bases, with 21 bases remaining between them. The CDR3 spans 15 residues. This chain's CDR3 is CASSGLSGWVGEQYF. DNA of the CDR3: TGTGCCAGCAGCGGACTAAGCGGGTGGGTCGGCGAGCAGTACTTC.

This clonotype came up many times. This chain joins TRBV29-1 and TRBJ2-5; 14 bases map to TRBD2. CDR3 length: 15 residues. The germline V gene has CDR1 SQVTM and CDR2 ANQGSEA. J gave up 5 bases and V 4 bases, and 6 bases lay outside the gene matches. The CDR3, as DNA: TGCAGCGTTGGGACTCGGACTAGCGGGGGGGAGACCCAGTACTTC. It yields the protein CSVGTRTSGGETQYF.

There are a few counts of this clonotype. This chain connects TRBV20-1 to TRBJ2-7; 10 bases are shared with TRBD1. V trimming: 3 bases; J trimming: 6 bases; junction bases outside the gene matches: 5. The germline V gene encodes CDR1 DFQATT and CDR2 SNEGSKA (reference sequence). There are 13 residues in the CDR3. The CDR3 nucleotides are TGCAGTGCTAGGGGGACAGGGGCCCCCGAGCAGTACTTC. Translating gives CSARGTGAPEQYF.

This chain links TRBV2 with TRBJ2-1, with TRBD1 as a possible D gene (6 bases). V was cut by 6 bases and J by 9 bases, with 15 bases left in between. Germline V gene lookup returns CDR1 SNHLY and CDR2 FYNNEI. This CDR3 is built from 13 residues. Here the CDR3 reads CASRYTGPSEQFF. DNA for the CDR3: TGTGCCAGCAGATATACAGGGCCCAGTGAGCAGTTCTTC. The whole variable domain, filled in from reference TRBV2 and TRBJ2-1, reads EPEVTQTPSHQVTQMGQEVILRCVPISNHLYFYWYRQILGQKVEFLVSFYNNEISEKSEIFDDQFSVERPDGSNFTLKIRSTKLEDSAMYFCASRYTGPSEQFFGPGTRLTVL.

V gene TRBV20-1 combines with J gene TRBJ1-3; D may be TRBD1 (5 bases). CDR3 length: 15 amino acids. Trimming stripped 6 bases from V and 0 bases from J, with 15 bases between. The germline CDR1 and CDR2 sequences are DFQATT and SNEGSKA (reference sequence). The CDR3 loop is CSAQSRQGSGNTIYF. The DNA of the CDR3 is TGCAGTGCCCAGAGTCGGCAGGGCTCTGGAAACACCATATATTTT.

This chain joins TRBV10-2 and TRBJ1-2; no clear D. This CDR3 is 14 amino acids long. Germline V gene data show CDR1 as WSHSY and CDR2 as SAAADI. With 0 bases removed from V and 5 bases from J, the gap between germline ends came to 10 bases. As DNA, the CDR3 is TGCGCCAGCAGTGAGTCTCAGCAGCCGTATGGCTACACCTTC. Its translation is CASSESQQPYGYTF.

The chain links TRBV10-3 to TRBJ2-3, with TRBD2 as a possible D gene (5 bases). The CDR3 sequence is 13 residues long. In germline, CDR1 is ENHRY, CDR2 SYGVKD. Trimming took off 5 bases at V and 4 bases at J, with 10 bases between the two ends. The CDR3 here is CAISPGNPDTQYF. CDR3 DNA: TGTGCCATCAGTCCGGGGAATCCAGATACGCAGTATTTT.

The chain links TRBV20-1 to TRBJ2-5, with 14 bases aligning to TRBD2. The J call may be incorrect, as the DNA end agrees better with TRBJ2-1. Germline assignment: CDR1 DFQATT and CDR2 SNEGSKA (reference sequence). The CDR3 loop spans 14 amino acids. CDR3 sequence reads: CSARRLAGGDEQFF. The CDR3 bases are TGCAGTGCTCGCAGACTAGCGGGGGGGGATGAGCAGTTCTTC.

Many counts were recorded for this clonotype. The J gene is TRBJ2-7, the V gene TRBV24-1; 10 bases are shared with TRBD1. Per the germline V gene, CDR1 is KGHDR and CDR2 is SFDVKD. There are 15 residues in the CDR3. V was clipped by 3 bases and J by 5 bases; unmatched bases: 6. The CDR3 coding sequence is TGTGCCACCAGTGATCCCGGGACAGGGGACCACGAGCAGTACTTC. Protein product: CATSDPGTGDHEQYF.

The rearrangement links TRBV7-2 to TRBJ1-5; 8 nucleotides match TRBD1. Germline V CDR1 and CDR2: SGHTA, FQGNSA. V was pared by 7 bases and J by 7 bases, with 9 bases of the junction left unmatched. This CDR3 spans 14 amino acids. The CDR3 sequence: CASTLPGGGQPQHF. The CDR3 DNA follows: TGTGCCAGCACCCTCCCAGGGGGCGGCCAGCCCCAGCATTTT.

This clonotype was observed a few times. The rearrangement uses TRBV5-6 and TRBJ2-7; maybe TRBD2 (6 bases). The CDR3 totals 14 residues. Germline loops: CDR1 SGHDT, CDR2 YYEEEE. Trimming cost V 3 bases and J 9 bases, with 19 bases left between them. The CDR3 loop reads CASSWKTSAELQYF. The CDR3 DNA reads TGTGCCAGCAGCTGGAAGACTAGTGCGGAGTTGCAGTACTTC.

With respect to this clonotype: Because it lacks the conserved phenylalanine or tryptophan at the end, this CDR3 is likely a read error. V and J are TRBV29-1 and TRBJ2-6; D may be TRBD2 (5 bases). CDR3 length: 13 residues. Per the germline V gene, CDR1 is SQVTM and CDR2 is ANQGSEA. V gave up 6 bases and J gave up 0 bases, with 6 bases separating them. CDR3 in amino acids: CSVGLSGANVLTS. In nucleotides, the CDR3 is TGCAGCGTCGGACTCTCTGGGGCCAACGTCCTGACTTCC.

This clonotype was counted only a few times. The chain combines TRBV5-1 with TRBJ2-2; D may be TRBD1 (5 bases). Trimming pared 3 bases from V and 6 bases from J, leaving 12 bases between. CDR1 is SGHRS and CDR2 is YFSETQ in the germline V gene. The CDR3 extends over 14 amino acids. CDR3 nucleotide sequence: TGCGCCAGCAGCTCGCAGGGTCTCGCCGGGGAGCTGTTTTTT. Amino acids: CASSSQGLAGELFF.

J is TRBJ2-4 and V is TRBV29-1; D not resolved. CDR3 length: 13 amino acids. The ends were cut back, 0 bases at V and 11 bases at J, with 14 bases in the middle. CDR1 and CDR2 from the germline V gene are SQVTM and ANQGSEA. The CDR3 spells CSVEDSTNLVQYF. The CDR3 bases are TGCAGCGTTGAAGATTCGACGAATTTGGTTCAGTACTTC.

This clonotype was found many times. This rearrangement joins TRBV29-1 to TRBJ2-7, with D tentatively TRBD1 or TRBD2 (5 bases each). V lost 5 bases, J lost 7 bases, and 18 bases lay in between. The CDR3 covers 13 residues. Per germline, CDR1 SQVTM and CDR2 ANQGSEA. DNA of the CDR3: TGCAGCGTTTGGTGGGGGAGCGCTCGGGAGCAGTACTTC. Encoded protein: CSVWWGSAREQYF.

This clonotype has at least ten counts. The chain recombines TRBV29-1 with TRBJ1-2, with 7 bases lining up with TRBD1. Germline loops: CDR1 SQVTM, CDR2 ANQGSEA. V lost 4 bases and J lost 1; bases outside the gene matches: 6. This CDR3 contains 14 residues. As DNA, the CDR3 is TGCAGCGTTGGATCAGGGGGTCTTAACTATGGCTACACCTTC. It yields the protein CSVGSGGLNYGYTF.

This clonotype was picked up a small number of times. The chain employs TRBV10-2 and TRBJ1-5, with 7 bases aligning to TRBD1. The CDR3 has 13 amino acids. The germline CDR1 and CDR2 sequences are WSHSY and SAAADI. V lost 7 bases and J lost 5; bases outside the gene matches: 5. In DNA form, the CDR3 reads TGCGCCAGCACCGACAGGGCATATCAGCCCCAGCATTTT. Encoded protein: CASTDRAYQPQHF.

Comments on this clonotype: This sequence may be a read error, since a much larger clone differs from it by one base. Because it lacks the conserved phenylalanine or tryptophan at the end, this CDR3 is likely a read error. The genes are TRBV5-1 and TRBJ1-2; D remains ambiguous. Germline CDR1 is SGHRS and CDR2 is YFSETQ. CDR3 length equals 14 residues. V lost 4 bases to trimming and J lost 4 bases, with 14 bases between them. Here the CDR3 DNA reads TGCGCCAGCAGCCCTTACGGACGGACCTATGGCTACACCCTC. Translating gives CASSPYGRTYGYTL.

In the case of this clonotype: With a much larger clone just one base away, this may be a read error. This rearrangement joins TRBV29-1 to TRBJ2-2; D is perhaps TRBD2 (5 bases). CDR3 size: 16 residues. Germline CDR1 and CDR2: SQVTM and ANQGSEA. CDR3 in amino acids: CSVALLRVGMAGEPFF. The DNA for the CDR3 is TGCAGCGTTGCCTTGTTAAGAGTGGGAATGGCCGGGGAGCCGTTTTTT.

This clonotype was seen only a few times. The rearrangement joins TRBV12-3 or TRBV12-4 to TRBJ2-7; 7 bases line up with TRBD1. This CDR3 comprises 13 residues. Trimming at V came to 5 bases and at J to 5 bases, leaving 6 bases not matched to a gene. CDR3 residues: CASSPGGVHEQYF. CDR3 nucleotides: TGTGCCAGCAGTCCAGGGGGAGTACACGAGCAGTACTTC.

V gene TRBV27 combines with J gene TRBJ1-1; a possible D gene is TRBD1 (6 bases). Germline CDR1 and CDR2: MNHEY and SMNVEV (reference sequence). This CDR3 spans 15 amino acids. Trimming took 6 bases from V and 1 from J, leaving 15 bases between them. CDR3 residues: CASRTRDKRNTEAFF. The CDR3 DNA sequence: TGTGCCAGCAGAACGAGGGACAAAAGGAACACTGAAGCTTTCTTT.

This clonotype has a handful of counts. This may be a read error: a much more frequent sequence differs by one nucleotide. This rearrangement joins TRBV10-2 to TRBJ1-1; no clear D. CDR3 length: 13 residues. V shed 6 bases and J shed 1 base, with 9 bases lying between them. CDR1 is WSHSY and CDR2 is SAAADI in the germline V gene. CDR3 nucleotide sequence: TGCGCCAGCAGGGCCAGGTCGAACACTGAAGCTTTCTTT. It is translated as CASRARSNTEAFF.

The chain links TRBV7-9 to TRBJ1-2; possibly TRBD1 for D (5 bases). The CDR3 has 12 amino acids. Germline loops: CDR1 SEHNR, CDR2 FQNEAQ (reference sequence). Trimming left V 4 bases short and J 11 bases short, with 14 bases between. The DNA of the CDR3 is TGTGCCAGCAGCTCGGGACTACCAGGATACACCTTC. Protein product: CASSSGLPGYTF.